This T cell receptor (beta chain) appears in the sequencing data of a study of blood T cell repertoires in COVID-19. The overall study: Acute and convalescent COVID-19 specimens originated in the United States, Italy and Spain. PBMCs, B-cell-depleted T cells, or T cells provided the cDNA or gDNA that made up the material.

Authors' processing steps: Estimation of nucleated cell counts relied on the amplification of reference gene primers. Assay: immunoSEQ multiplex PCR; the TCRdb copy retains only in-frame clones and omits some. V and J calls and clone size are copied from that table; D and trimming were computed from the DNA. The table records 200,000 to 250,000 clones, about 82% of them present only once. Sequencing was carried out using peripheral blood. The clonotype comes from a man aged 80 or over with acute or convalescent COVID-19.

CDR3 region: CASSSSGTSGQETQYF. The CDR3 DNA is TGTGCCAGCAGCTCTAGCGGGACTAGCGGCCAAGAGACCCAGTACTTC. The V and J genes are TRBV7-8 and TRBJ2-5; the match to TRBD2 covers 11 bases. Per germline, CDR1 SGHVS and CDR2 FQNEAQ. J gave up 1 base and V 4 bases, and 5 bases lay outside the gene matches. The CDR3 consists of 16 residues.